A selection of T cell receptor beta chains follows, all from one sample in a study of blood T cell repertoires in COVID-19. The table came from immunoSEQ multiplex PCR; TCRdb's copy has only in-frame clones and leaves some out. Among over 150,000 clones, 80% to 90% were seen once, and the ten largest hold roughly 9%. Material: PBMCs or T cells enriched from blood (not recorded which). The receptors were sampled from a woman aged 18 to 35 who had recovered from COVID-19. CDR3s leave out the opening cysteine and the closing phenylalanine or tryptophan. Only part of the rows carry a size: once, few, many, or a class if the clone is expanded.

v_call: TRBV10-1
j_call: TRBJ1-1
cdr3_length: 13
clone_size: once
cdr3_aa: ASSGDRERDTEAF

v_call: TRBV18
j_call: TRBJ2-1
cdr3_length: 12
clone_size: NA
cdr3_aa: ASSPGTGGREQF

v_call: TRBV29-1
j_call: TRBJ1-2
cdr3_length: 11
clone_size: NA
cdr3_aa: SVDLGDGYGYT

v_call: TRBV19
j_call: TRBJ1-6
cdr3_length: 16
clone_size: NA
cdr3_aa: ASSIRQGEWSYNSPLH

v_call: TRBV28
j_call: TRBJ2-7
cdr3_length: 11
clone_size: NA
cdr3_aa: ASSSGVRHEQY

v_call: TRBV9
j_call: TRBJ2-1
cdr3_length: 12
clone_size: NA
cdr3_aa: ASSLPGTYNEQF

v_call: TRBV13
j_call: TRBJ2-7
cdr3_length: 14
clone_size: NA
cdr3_aa: ASSPQTSGGTYEQY

v_call: TRBV6-6
j_call: TRBJ2-7
cdr3_length: 14
clone_size: NA
cdr3_aa: ASSRYSGQSSYEQY

v_call: TRBV28
j_call: TRBJ2-7
cdr3_length: 11
clone_size: NA
cdr3_aa: ASSRGQDHEQY

v_call: TRBV4-3
j_call: TRBJ1-2
cdr3_length: 14
clone_size: once
cdr3_aa: ASSQDRAGVGYGYT